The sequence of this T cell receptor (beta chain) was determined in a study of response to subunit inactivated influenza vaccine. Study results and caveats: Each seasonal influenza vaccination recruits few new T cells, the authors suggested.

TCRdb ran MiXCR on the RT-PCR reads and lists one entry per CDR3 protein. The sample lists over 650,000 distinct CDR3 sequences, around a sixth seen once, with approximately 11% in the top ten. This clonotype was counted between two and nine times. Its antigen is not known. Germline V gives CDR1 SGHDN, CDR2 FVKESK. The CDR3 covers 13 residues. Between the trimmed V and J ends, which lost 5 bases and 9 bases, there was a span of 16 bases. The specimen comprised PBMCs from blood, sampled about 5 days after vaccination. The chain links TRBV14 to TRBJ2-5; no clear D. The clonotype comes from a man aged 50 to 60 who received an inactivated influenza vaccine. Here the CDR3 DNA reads TGTGCCAGCAGCTGGGGTGGCCTAACGGCCCAGTACTTC. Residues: CASSWGGLTAQYF.